This is a list of T cell receptor beta chains from one sample in a study of shared clonotypes between healthy human individuals. Produced via immunoSEQ multiplex PCR; TCRdb's table is partial and in-frame only. Of about 680,000 clones in the sample, 92% were seen once. The sample comprised naive CD8+ T cells sorted from blood. The receptors were sampled from a man between 25 and 39 years old in good health. CDR3s include the opening cysteine and the closing phenylalanine or tryptophan. The D gene is left open where the match is weak. Some rows have no size entry. The others give once, few or many, or a class for an expanded clone.

v_gene	j_gene	d_gene	abundance	CDR3aa	CDR3nt
TRBV11-2	TRBJ1-4	.	.	CATSREATNEKLFF	TGTGCCACATCACGCGAAGCAACTAATGAAAAACTGTTTTTT
TRBV7-9	TRBJ2-7	.	.	CASSPGTETTYEQYF	TGTGCCAGCAGCCCGGGGACGGAGACTACCTACGAGCAGTACTTC
TRBV16	TRBJ1-3	.	.	CASSPGNTIYF	TGTGCCAGCAGCCCCGGAAACACCATATATTTT
TRBV18	TRBJ2-7	TRBD2	few	CASSSLAGVRAYEQYF	TGTGCCAGCTCAAGTTTAGCGGGAGTTAGGGCCTACGAGCAGTACTTC
TRBV5-4	TRBJ2-7	TRBD1	.	CASSIGTGYSYEQYF	TGTGCCAGCAGCATCGGGACAGGGTATTCCTACGAGCAGTACTTC
TRBV27	TRBJ2-2	.	.	CASSMGLNTGELFF	TGTGCCAGCAGTATGGGACTGAACACCGGGGAGCTGTTTTTT
TRBV4-1	TRBJ2-3	TRBD2	once	CASSQERGGATSGRIESDTQYF	TGCGCCAGCAGCCAAGAGAGGGGAGGGGCTACTAGCGGGAGAATTGAATCAGATACGCAGTATTTT
TRBV7-9	TRBJ2-3	TRBD1	.	CASSAKRDRGSSDTQYF	TGTGCCAGCAGCGCGAAGCGGGACAGGGGTTCGTCAGATACGCAGTATTTT
TRBV7-9	TRBJ2-2	TRBD2	.	CASSIRGRAGELFF	TGTGCCAGCAGCATCCGCGGGAGGGCCGGGGAGCTGTTTTTT
TRBV19	TRBJ2-7	TRBD1	.	CASSIGQGVGEQYF	TGTGCCAGTAGTATAGGACAGGGTGTTGGCGAGCAGTACTTC
TRBV9	TRBJ1-1	.	.	CASSLGVQTEAFF	TGTGCCAGCAGCTTGGGGGTACAGACTGAAGCTTTCTTT
TRBV4-3	TRBJ2-5	.	.	CASSQALSSGETQYF	TGCGCCAGCAGCCAAGCTTTATCTTCTGGGGAGACCCAGTACTTC
TRBV5-1	TRBJ2-7	.	few	CASSLGRVSYEQYF	TGCGCCAGCAGCTTGGGGAGGGTCTCCTACGAGCAGTACTTC
TRBV7-2	TRBJ1-2	.	.	CASSSIGVGYGYTF	TGTGCCAGCAGCTCTATAGGGGTCGGCTATGGCTACACCTTC
TRBV28	TRBJ1-5	TRBD1	.	CASSFQGAGQPQHF	TGTGCCAGCAGTTTTCAGGGGGCTGGTCAGCCCCAGCATTTT
TRBV9	TRBJ2-2	.	.	CASSVVGAGGELFF	TGTGCCAGCAGCGTAGTGGGGGCAGGCGGGGAGCTGTTTTTT
TRBV7-6	TRBJ2-5	.	.	CASSEGGLLGTQYF	TGTGCCAGCAGCGAAGGTGGGCTTTTGGGGACCCAGTACTTC
TRBV6-1	TRBJ2-3	.	.	CASSEAMGSTDTQYF	TGTGCCAGCAGTGAAGCGATGGGCAGCACAGATACGCAGTATTTT
TRBV19	TRBJ2-7	.	.	CASSMDSHEQYF	TGTGCCAGTAGTATGGACAGCCACGAGCAGTACTTC
TRBV5-4	TRBJ2-1	.	.	CASSLLSSNEQFF	TGTGCCAGCAGCTTGCTAAGTTCCAATGAGCAGTTCTTC
TRBV13	TRBJ2-7	TRBD2	.	CASSPSGRADEQYF	TGTGCCAGCAGCCCCAGCGGGAGGGCCGACGAGCAGTACTTC
TRBV7-2	TRBJ2-3	.	once	CASSLGPGRSGTDTQYF	TGTGCCAGCAGCTTAGGCCCCGGGAGATCCGGCACAGATACGCAGTATTTT
TRBV7-3	TRBJ2-2	TRBD2	.	CASSRPSSGKNTGELFF	TGTGCCAGCAGCCGTCCATCTAGCGGCAAGAACACCGGGGAGCTGTTTTTT
TRBV19	TRBJ1-1	.	.	CASSILGTPNTEAFF	TGTGCCAGTAGTATTCTCGGGACACCGAACACTGAAGCTTTCTTT
TRBV27	TRBJ2-5	TRBD2	.	CASSLRLAPLQETQYF	TGTGCCAGCAGTTTACGACTAGCGCCGCTCCAAGAGACCCAGTACTTC
TRBV5-6	TRBJ2-6	.	.	CASSKGAGANVLTF	TGTGCCAGCAGCAAGGGAGCTGGGGCCAACGTCCTGACTTTC
TRBV10-2	TRBJ2-1	.	.	CASSEAALGEQFF	TGCGCCAGCAGTGAGGCCGCCCTTGGTGAGCAGTTCTTC
TRBV4-3	TRBJ2-7	.	.	CASSQDRGAAYEQYF	TGCGCCAGCAGCCAAGACAGGGGGGCCGCCTACGAGCAGTACTTC
TRBV5-1	TRBJ2-1	TRBD1	.	CASSSWDRGGGNEQFF	TGCGCCAGCAGCAGTTGGGACAGGGGAGGGGGCAATGAGCAGTTCTTC
TRBV6-5	TRBJ2-5	TRBD2	.	CASSYPGGGGETQYF	TGTGCCAGCAGTTACCCTGGGGGGGGAGGAGAGACCCAGTACTTC
TRBV7-2	TRBJ2-2	.	.	CASSLWAGTGELFF	TGTGCCAGCAGTTTGTGGGCCGGGACCGGGGAGCTGTTTTTT
TRBV27	TRBJ2-1	.	few	CASSPLDEDEQFF	TGTGCCAGCAGCCCCCTAGATGAGGATGAGCAGTTCTTC
TRBV4-1	TRBJ2-2	.	.	CASSQQVQNTGELFF	TGCGCCAGCAGCCAACAGGTGCAGAACACCGGGGAGCTGTTTTTT
TRBV5-1	TRBJ2-7	.	.	CASSPPMRETYEQYF	TGCGCCAGCAGTCCCCCCATGAGGGAAACCTACGAGCAGTACTTC
TRBV25-1	TRBJ2-1	TRBD2	.	CASSGDYPYNEQFF	TGTGCCAGCTCTGGGGACTACCCCTACAATGAGCAGTTCTTC
TRBV9	TRBJ2-3	TRBD2	.	CASTGLGREADTQYF	TGTGCCAGCACTGGACTTGGGCGGGAGGCAGATACGCAGTATTTT
TRBV7-9	TRBJ2-7	.	.	CASSLAEGSAQYEQYF	TGTGCCAGCAGCTTAGCGGAAGGATCCGCGCAGTACGAGCAGTACTTC
TRBV2	TRBJ2-2	TRBD2	.	CASRVAAGGGPGELFF	TGTGCCAGCAGGGTGGCGGCGGGAGGTGGGCCCGGGGAGCTGTTTTTT
TRBV27	TRBJ2-1	TRBD2	.	CASSSPSLAGRYNEQFF	TGTGCCAGCAGTTCCCCCAGTCTAGCGGGAAGATACAATGAGCAGTTCTTC
TRBV27	TRBJ1-1	.	.	CASSPYSNMNTEAFF	TGTGCCAGCAGTCCTTATTCAAACATGAACACTGAAGCTTTCTTT
TRBV9	TRBJ1-2	TRBD1	.	CASSVGDSPGLPSRYTF	TGTGCCAGCAGCGTAGGGGACAGCCCCGGTTTACCCTCCCGCTACACCTTC
TRBV2	TRBJ1-1	TRBD1	.	CASSELGQGGAFF	TGTGCCAGCAGTGAATTAGGACAGGGGGGAGCTTTCTTT
TRBV5-5	TRBJ1-1	.	.	CASSLGGLQAFF	TGTGCCAGCAGCTTGGGGGGCCTTCAAGCTTTCTTT
TRBV7-9	TRBJ2-3	.	.	CASSHSGVQGSTDTQYF	TGTGCCAGCAGCCATAGCGGTGTACAGGGGAGCACAGATACGCAGTATTTT
TRBV4-3	TRBJ2-1	.	.	CASSQGAGQVDEQFF	TGCGCCAGCAGCCAAGGGGCGGGGCAGGTAGATGAGCAGTTCTTC
TRBV11-2	TRBJ2-1	TRBD2	.	CASRGLSGSSYNEQFF	TGTGCCAGCAGGGGATTGAGCGGGAGCTCCTACAATGAGCAGTTCTTC
TRBV5-4	TRBJ1-4	.	once	CASSLRRAILSPATNEKLFF	TGTGCCAGCAGCTTGCGGAGGGCGATCCTTTCTCCTGCAACTAATGAAAAACTGTTTTTT
TRBV7-9	TRBJ2-1	.	.	CAIPWADYNEQFF	TGTGCCATCCCCTGGGCGGATTACAATGAGCAGTTCTTC
TRBV7-8	TRBJ2-3	TRBD2	.	CASSLTAGGHTDTQYF	TGTGCCAGCAGCTTAACGGCGGGAGGGCATACAGATACGCAGTATTTT
TRBV11-2	TRBJ2-7	.	.	CASSLGSSYEQYF	TGTGCCAGCAGCTTGGGGAGCTCCTACGAGCAGTACTTC
TRBV4-1	TRBJ2-3	TRBD2	.	CASSQKQSGTSFGSTQYF	TGCGCCAGCAGCCAGAAACAATCCGGGACTAGCTTCGGATCTACGCAGTATTTT
TRBV7-2	TRBJ1-5	TRBD1	.	CASSPLGTGPDNQPQHF	TGTGCCAGCAGCCCCCTTGGGACAGGTCCAGACAATCAGCCCCAGCATTTT
TRBV10-3	TRBJ1-1	.	.	CAISEFLSLNTEAFF	TGTGCCATCAGTGAATTTCTGTCCCTGAACACTGAAGCTTTCTTT
TRBV9	TRBJ2-3	.	.	CASSVGGWIDTQYF	TGTGCCAGCAGCGTAGGAGGGTGGATAGATACGCAGTATTTT